Below are 10 T cell receptor beta chains sequenced from a single sample in a study of blood T cell repertoires in COVID-19. This table comes from immunoSEQ multiplex PCR, and its TCRdb copy is limited to in-frame clones, with some not included. Of about 14,000 clones listed, roughly 84% are singletons. Sequenced material: peripheral blood. All receptors derive from a woman between 50 and 59 years old with active or convalescent COVID-19.

The chain has TRBV5-1 and TRBJ1-1; D is perhaps TRBD1 (5 bases). Germline assignment: CDR1 SGHRS and CDR2 YFSETQ. V lost 4 bases and J lost 10, with 14 bases in between. The CDR3 contains 12 residues. The CDR3 DNA sequence: TGCGCCAGCAGCCAACTGGGGCGAGGAGCTTTCTTT. Encoded protein: CASSQLGRGAFF.

This rearrangement joins TRBV11-2 to TRBJ2-1; 8 bases are a match to TRBD1. In germline, CDR1 is SGHAT, CDR2 FQNNGV. This CDR3 has 14 residues. V gave up 4 bases and J gave up 7 bases; unmatched junction bases: 6. In DNA form, the CDR3 reads TGTGCCAGCAGCTCGGACAGGGTGAGGAATGAGCAGTTCTTC. It codes for CASSSDRVRNEQFF.

The rearrangement links TRBV7-6 to TRBJ2-5; weak D call: TRBD2 (6 bases). CDR1 and CDR2 from the germline V gene are SGHVS and FNYEAQ. Deletions cut 1 base from V and 4 bases from J, with 13 bases between. The length of the CDR3 is 15 residues. The CDR3 DNA reads TGTGCCAGCAGCTTAGAGGCGGGAACGTTAGAGACCCAGTACTTC. Translated: CASSLEAGTLETQYF.

The chain carries TRBV28 and TRBJ1-5; D possibly corresponds to TRBD1 (6 bases). Trimming removed 7 bases from V and 5 bases from J, with 21 bases in between. Germline V gene data show CDR1 as MDHEN and CDR2 as SYDVKM. The CDR3 contains 16 residues. CDR3 loop: CASTTGRGQMHQPQHF. The CDR3 nucleotides are TGTGCCAGCACGACAGGAAGGGGCCAGATGCATCAGCCCCAGCATTTT. Full variable domain (remainder filled in from reference TRBV28 and TRBJ1-5): DVKVTQSSRYLVKRTGEKVFLECVQDMDHENMFWYRQDPGLGLRLIYFSYDVKMKEKGDIPEGYSVSREKKERFSLILESASTNQTSMYLCASTTGRGQMHQPQHFGDGTRLSIL.

This chain joins TRBV9 and TRBJ1-2; 11 bases fit TRBD1. In germline, CDR1 is SGDLS, CDR2 YYNGEE. The length of the CDR3 is 15 residues. V was clipped by 3 bases and J by 3 bases; unmatched bases: 4. DNA of the CDR3: TGTGCCAGCAGCGGGAGGACAGGGGGCGACTATGGCTACACCTTC. Protein: CASSGRTGGDYGYTF.

This clone has only one observation. This rearrangement joins TRBV14 to TRBJ2-1; weak D call: TRBD1 (5 bases). CDR3 length equals 18 residues. Per the germline V gene, CDR1 is SGHDN and CDR2 is FVKESK. V was shortened by 0 bases and J by 8 bases, with 23 bases between the two germline ends. CDR3 coding DNA: TGTGCCAGCAGCCAAGAACCCCCAGTGTTGCCAGGGCCGGATGAGCAGTTCTTC. It encodes CASSQEPPVLPGPDEQFF.

The chain recombines TRBV12-3 or TRBV12-4 with TRBJ1-6; D is uncertain. The CDR3 is 12 residues long. V shed 3 bases and J shed 9 bases, with 6 bases lying between them. DNA for the CDR3: TGTGCCAGCAGTTTTCGGGGTTCACCCCTCCACTTT. Amino acid sequence: CASSFRGSPLHF.

This CDR3 is CASSPIRGPYEQYF. The CDR3 coding sequence is TGTGCCAGCAGCCCAATTAGGGGGCCCTACGAGCAGTACTTC. J is TRBJ2-7 and V is TRBV13; 7 bases are shared with TRBD1. The length of the CDR3 is 14 residues. V shed 5 bases and J 2 bases; nucleotides not matched to a gene: 6. CDR1 PRHDT and CDR2 FYEKMQ come from the germline V gene (reference sequence).

This chain joins TRBV4-1 and TRBJ2-1; TRBD2 matches at 8 bases. Per germline, CDR1 MGHRA and CDR2 YSYEKL. The V gene end was trimmed by 0 bases and the J gene end by 9 bases; junction bases not matched to a gene: 13. The CDR3 is 17 amino acids. For the CDR3, the DNA is TGCGCCAGCAGCCAAGATAAGAGCGGGAGAGGGGCTGTTGAGCAGTTCTTC. Residues: CASSQDKSGRGAVEQFF.

The chain has TRBV30 and TRBJ2-7; 8 nucleotides agree with TRBD1. Germline values: CDR1 GTSNPN, CDR2 SVGIG (reference sequence). The V gene end was trimmed by 7 bases and the J gene end by 9 bases; junction bases not matched to a gene: 14. This CDR3 has 13 residues. The CDR3 region is CASTSTGEYRQYF. In nucleotides, the CDR3 is TGTGCCTCCACGTCGACAGGGGAATATCGGCAGTACTTC.